This T cell receptor (beta chain) was profiled in a study of human T cells and chemical hapten exposure. Across the whole study: The study enrolled mostly female patients with alopecia areata, totalis or universalis.

This clonotype was recorded at least ten times. The CDR3 contains 13 residues. V was shortened by 3 bases and J by 12 bases, with 15 bases between the two germline ends. The germline V gene has CDR1 SGHTA and CDR2 FQGNSA. The library put unique molecular identifiers onto individual cDNA molecules. TCRdb reprocessed the RACE reads via MiXCR and lists one record per CDR3 protein. Of around 260,000 distinct CDR3 sequences in the sample, approximately 8.4% were seen once. This sample's time point: pre-sensitization, week 0. The treatment was: therapeutic diphenylcyclopropenone sensitization with weekly scalp DPC.

The V gene is TRBV7-2, the J gene TRBJ2-1; D not resolved. The receptor's source is a woman in her forties with alopecia areata. Some clones in this sample may be carry-over from other donors' samples. Sample: whole blood, taken in connection with sensitization to the hapten diphenylcyclopropenone (DPC). The CDR3 nucleotides are TGTGCCAGCAGCTTGACAAGAGTAGCTGCGCAGTTCTTC. Residues: CASSLTRVAAQFF. The whole variable domain, filled in from reference TRBV7-2 and TRBJ2-1, reads GAGVSQSPSNKVTEKGKDVELRCDPISGHTALYWYRQSLGQGLEFLIYFQGNSAPDKSGLPSDRFSAERTGGSVSTLTIQRTQQEDSAVYLCASSLTRVAAQFFGPGTRLTVL.